These T cell receptor beta chains were read from a single sample in a study of blood T cell repertoires in COVID-19. Using immunoSEQ multiplex PCR, the repertoire was profiled, and TCRdb retains in-frame clones only, with some absent. The table includes fewer than 250,000 clones, about four fifths detected once. The specimen was peripheral blood. The receptors derive from a woman in her 70s with acute or convalescent COVID-19. The CDR3 runs from the conserved cysteine through the conserved F or W. Fields, in order: CDR3 protein, J gene, V gene, D gene. D genes are given only for firm matches.

CDR3: CASRQGQNYGYTF
J: TRBJ1-2
V: TRBV19
D: .

CDR3: CASSWGQGGNQPQHF
J: TRBJ1-5
V: TRBV6-5
D: TRBD1

CDR3: CASTQGGTGELFF
J: TRBJ2-2
V: TRBV23-1
D: .

CDR3: CASSRGWRFGYTF
J: TRBJ1-2
V: TRBV10-1
D: .

CDR3: CASPPGQGTDTQYF
J: TRBJ2-3
V: TRBV2
D: TRBD1

CDR3: CASSLVSFGQSFTNSPLHF
J: TRBJ1-6
V: TRBV7-2
D: .

CDR3: CASSLAGQLTGELFF
J: TRBJ2-2
V: TRBV28
D: .

CDR3: CASSTTSGGYEQYF
J: TRBJ2-7
V: TRBV19
D: TRBD2

CDR3: CASSKGLGSDQPQHF
J: TRBJ1-5
V: TRBV21-1
D: .

CDR3: CASRGRGGTGELFF
J: TRBJ2-2
V: TRBV6-5
D: TRBD2

CDR3: CASSYLQGLNTEAFF
J: TRBJ1-1
V: TRBV6-5
D: .

CDR3: CASSPPNQPQHF
J: TRBJ1-5
V: TRBV12-3/TRBV12-4
D: .

CDR3: CASSLVVGALTDTQYF
J: TRBJ2-3
V: TRBV5-1
D: .

CDR3: CASSFSMTGTYEQYF
J: TRBJ2-7
V: TRBV6-5
D: .

CDR3: CATSRDGLARTETQYF
J: TRBJ2-5
V: TRBV15
D: .

CDR3: CASSKGQGGGELFF
J: TRBJ2-2
V: TRBV11-3
D: TRBD1

CDR3: CASRRQDFEKLFF
J: TRBJ1-4
V: TRBV2
D: .

CDR3: CASSQTGGSYNEQFF
J: TRBJ2-1
V: TRBV9
D: .

CDR3: CASSQTTGAGEQYF
J: TRBJ2-7
V: TRBV11-3
D: TRBD1

CDR3: CASSLISNTEAFF
J: TRBJ1-1
V: TRBV7-2
D: .

CDR3: CASSFYSENTEAFF
J: TRBJ1-1
V: TRBV5-1
D: .

CDR3: CASSDRGLGYTF
J: TRBJ1-2
V: TRBV28
D: TRBD1

CDR3: CASSFYVEDTEAFF
J: TRBJ1-1
V: TRBV7-9
D: .

CDR3: CASSSRTSGGLKTQYF
J: TRBJ2-5
V: TRBV7-2
D: TRBD2